Each of the 5 T cell receptor beta chains below was sequenced from the same sample in a study of blood T cell repertoires in COVID-19. Method: immunoSEQ multiplex PCR; TCRdb's copy keeps in-frame clones and lacks some. The table lists roughly 200,000 clones, roughly 80% of them singletons. Sequenced: peripheral blood. The receptors come from a woman of 80 years or more with COVID-19, enrolled during active disease.

CDR3 sequence (DNA): TGTGCCAGCTCAAGACAGGGGGGACGTACCGGGGAGCTGTTTTTT. Its protein is CASSRQGGRTGELFF. The rearrangement links TRBV18 to TRBJ2-2, with 9 bases aligning to TRBD1. CDR1 is KGHSH and CDR2 is LQKENI in the germline V gene. There are 15 residues in the CDR3. With V trimmed by 5 bases and J by 5 bases, 6 bases remained unmatched.

This rearrangement joins TRBV11-1 to TRBJ2-3; 7 positions match TRBD1. This CDR3 contains 16 residues. Germline CDR1 and CDR2: SGHAT and FQDESV (reference sequence). J was trimmed by 2 bases and V by 2 bases; bases with no gene match: 7. CDR3 amino acids: CASSLSGTAHTDTQYF. The CDR3 nucleotides read TGTGCCAGCAGCTTATCCGGGACAGCTCACACAGATACGCAGTATTTT.

This clone was counted many times. The rearrangement uses TRBV19 and TRBJ2-2, with D possibly being TRBD2 (6 bases). The CDR3 has 15 amino acids. The germline gives CDR1 LNHDA, CDR2 SQIVND (reference sequence). V shed 6 bases and J shed 2 bases, with 13 bases lying between them. The CDR3 sequence is CASSPGDFNTGELFF. The CDR3, as DNA: TGTGCCAGTAGCCCCGGGGACTTCAACACCGGGGAGCTGTTTTTT.

The chain carries TRBV10-1 and TRBJ2-3, with a weak D call TRBD1 (5 bases). CDR3 length equals 14 residues. Germline lookup yields CDR1 WNHNN and CDR2 SYGVQD (reference sequence). Trimming pared 3 bases from V and 3 bases from J, leaving 10 bases between. CDR3 DNA: TGCGCCAGCAGTGATCGGCAGGGAACAGATACGCAGTATTTT. It is translated as CASSDRQGTDTQYF.

The rearrangement links TRBV12-3 or TRBV12-4 to TRBJ2-7; possibly TRBD1 for D (6 bases). Trimming left V 3 bases short and J 3 bases short, with 9 bases between. CDR3 length: 13 amino acids. The DNA of the CDR3 is TGTGCCAGCAGTTTGGGGGCCCACTACGAGCAGTACTTC. It codes for CASSLGAHYEQYF.